One TCR beta chain is described in this entry. Its target is not known. The data originate from a study of shared clonotypes between healthy human individuals. Regarding the study as a whole: Generation probability values for non-shared clonotypes were lower than those for clonotypes shared by all four donors.

Original methodology: Because ImmunoSEQ provided only junction sequences with no quality scores, the filtering differed. TCRdb's copy holds only in-frame clones and misses some; the assay was immunoSEQ multiplex PCR. That table furnishes V, J and clone size, whereas the DNA furnished D and trimming. The table lists over 2 million clones, 80% to 95% of them singletons. The CDR3 has 15 residues. The V end lost 5 bases, the J end lost 5 bases, and 18 bases lay between the germline ends. CDR1 and CDR2 from the germline V gene are KGHSH and LQKENI. V usage is TRBV18 and J usage is TRBJ2-5; D is perhaps TRBD2 (6 bases). This TCR came from a man aged 18 to 29 in good health. Some clones in this sample may be carry-over from other donors' samples. Input material: naive CD4+ T cells from PBMCs. Subset of the sample: CD45RA+ positively selected. The CDR3 DNA reads TGTGCCAGCTCAGGGGGTAGCGGCAATACGGAGACCCAGTACTTC. Translation gives CASSGGSGNTETQYF.